Below, one TCR beta chain is given with its context. Its antigen is not known. Sequencing used immunoSEQ multiplex PCR; TCRdb keeps in-frame clones, though not all of them. This table holds around 42,000 clones, about 72% found once. All patients experienced relapse after autologous stem cell transplantation, and brentuximab vedotin exposure was variable. The patients, who had relapsed/refractory classical Hodgkin lymphoma, achieved best responses of complete response, partial response or progressive disease. This record comes from a study of PD-1 blockade in classical Hodgkin lymphoma. CDR1 is SGHTA, CDR2 FQGNSA, per germline. The CDR3 covers 16 residues. V lost 3 bases and J lost 2, with 16 bases in between. Overall study findings and caveats: Anyone who began nivolumab under 1 year after ASCT was excluded.

The source material was peripheral blood mononuclear cells (PBMCs), sampled at baseline. The chain links TRBV7-2 to TRBJ1-1; D might be TRBD1 (5 bases). The receptor comes from a human donor with classical Hodgkin lymphoma. CDR3 bases: TGTGCCAGCAGCTTCCGGGGAACAGGCACCAACACTGAAGCTTTCTTT. This codes for CASSFRGTGTNTEAFF.